One T cell receptor beta chain is described in this entry. Its antigen is undetermined. TCRdb's table, derived via immunoSEQ multiplex PCR, lists solely in-frame clones and lacks some. The sample lists about 41,000 clones, around three quarters occurring once. These data are taken from a study of vaccination effects on CD4 cells after COVID-19. Overall study findings and caveats: Long after vaccination, the clones induced by infection and by vaccine shrank markedly in size.

Using viral peptide pools, the ViraFEST assay grew out antigen-specific CD4+ T cells prior to sequencing. Having been cultured for about ten days, the cells underwent CD4+ T cell isolation. No vaccinee had earlier SARS-CoV-2 infection, and nucleocapsid antibodies were negative. A density of roughly 2 million PBMC per well was used; these cells were cultured with about 9.1 IU/ml IL-2 and around 9.6 ug/ml peptides. The CDR3 contains 15 residues. The V gene's germline CDR1 is KGHSH and CDR2 LQKENI. V was trimmed by 6 bases and J by 1 base, leaving 10 bases between them. The input for sequencing was CD4+ T cells from PBMCs cultured with HCoV-NL63 spike peptides, taken before COVID-19 vaccination. This TCR came from a human donor who received a COVID-19 vaccine. The chain links TRBV18 to TRBJ2-6; D remains ambiguous. The CDR3 region is CASSQKLSGANVLTF. The CDR3 DNA reads as TGTGCCAGCTCCCAGAAACTTTCTGGGGCCAACGTCCTGACTTTC.